The 14 T cell receptor beta chains below were found in one sample sequenced in a study of CXCR3-negative and CXCR3-positive naive CD8 T cells. UMI-labeled 5' RACE yielded the TRB cDNA libraries. TCRdb reprocessed the 5' RACE reads, keeping one entry per CDR3 protein, no DNA. The sample yields some 38,000 distinct CDR3 sequences, of which the top ten take up roughly 15%. Material: memory CD8+ T cells from blood. These TCRs come from a human donor in good health. Some clones in this sample may be carry-over from other donors' samples.

V is TRBV6-5 and J is TRBJ2-1; the TRBD2 assignment by TCRdb is unverifiable without DNA. Germline V CDR1 and CDR2: MNHEY, SVGAGI. The CDR3 covers 15 residues. CDR3 loop: CASSPLAGYFNEQFF.

This chain connects TRBV9 to TRBJ1-2. The length of the CDR3 is 14 residues. Germline values: CDR1 SGDLS, CDR2 YYNGEE. This CDR3 reads CASSEAGVGYGYTF.

V usage is TRBV21-1 and J usage is TRBJ2-3. TRBV21-1 is a recognized pseudogene. The CDR3 has 17 amino acids. The CDR3 sequence is CASSKAKVFNWEDTQYF.

The chain carries TRBV7-3 and TRBJ2-1. Germline values: CDR1 SGHTA, CDR2 FQGTGA. The CDR3 consists of 15 residues. The CDR3 protein is CASSLNTGSYNEQFF.

The V gene is TRBV7-8, the J gene TRBJ2-1; TCRdb designates TRBD1, a call that cannot be tested without DNA. Germline V CDR1 and CDR2: SGHVS, FQNEAQ. The CDR3 length is 12 residues. CDR3 region: CVGQGFNNEQFF.

The chain combines TRBV29-1 with TRBJ2-1; checking the TCRdb D call of TRBD1 is not possible without DNA. CDR1 and CDR2 from the germline V gene are SQVTM and ANQGSEA. There are 14 residues in the CDR3. The CDR3 sequence: CSLSPRGASNEQFF.

The chain employs TRBV7-9 and TRBJ2-1; there is no DNA to check the TCRdb D call of TRBD1. In germline, CDR1 is SEHNR, CDR2 FQNEAQ (reference sequence). The CDR3 spans 16 residues. CDR3 protein: CASSSPAGAPYNEQFF.

The genes are TRBV24-1 and TRBJ1-2. Germline CDR1 is KGHDR and CDR2 is SFDVKD. This CDR3 contains 16 residues. The CDR3 protein is CATSDLRKATNYGYTF.

The V call is TRBV6-6, the J call TRBJ2-7; the D call from TCRdb, TRBD1, cannot be confirmed without DNA. From germline, CDR1 is MNHNY and CDR2 SVGAGI (reference sequence). This CDR3 has 15 amino acids. The CDR3 sequence is CASSASPQGSHEQYF.

The V and J genes are TRBV6-2 or TRBV6-3 and TRBJ2-1; TCRdb indicates TRBD2, and absent DNA this call remains unverified. CDR3 length: 15 amino acids. Germline V gene data show CDR1 as MNHEY and CDR2 as SVGEGT. This chain's CDR3 is CASSSSGEGGTEQFF.

V and J are TRBV28 and TRBJ2-4; TCRdb lists TRBD2, though no DNA is available to test this call. CDR3 length: 15 residues. CDR1 is MDHEN and CDR2 is SYDVKM in the germline V gene. CDR3 residues: CASSLLGDNQNIQYF.

The rearrangement uses TRBV12-3 or TRBV12-4 and TRBJ1-4; TCRdb's assignment of TRBD1 cannot be checked, as there is no DNA. The CDR3 extends over 12 amino acids. This CDR3 reads CASSQGGEKLFF.

The V and J genes are TRBV29-1 and TRBJ2-7; TCRdb names TRBD1, which stays unverified in the absence of DNA. Germline values: CDR1 SQVTM, CDR2 ANQGSEA. The CDR3 consists of 13 residues. The CDR3: CSVVGTGSYEQYF.

J is TRBJ2-7 and V is TRBV7-9; checking the TCRdb D call of TRBD2 is not possible without DNA. The germline V gene has CDR1 SEHNR and CDR2 FQNEAQ (reference sequence). The CDR3 contains 15 residues. The CDR3 is CASSAPSGRSYEQYF.